This paragraph covers one TCR beta chain sequence. The antigen is unknown. Healthy bone marrow donors formed the donor group. This specimen comes from a study of cytomegalovirus exposure and HLA in healthy donors. Across the whole study: Out of about 360 genotyped donors, roughly 83% belonged to the Caucasian-associated ancestry cluster.

The CDR3 extends over 16 amino acids. Trimming stripped 0 bases from V and 1 base from J, with 12 bases between. CDR1 and CDR2 from the germline V gene are LNHNV and YYDKDF (reference sequence). PCR was performed using 60 Vbeta and 13 Jbeta primers. Some clones are missing from TCRdb's copy, which holds only in-frame ones; the method was immunoSEQ multiplex PCR. Of more than 110,000 clones in the sample, 80% were seen once. Regarding the study as a whole: At a 0.05 false discovery rate, a later analysis found approximately 17,000 TCR beta sequences to be associated with HLA alleles. Rarity held for most TCR sequences, but there were some public TCRs that occurred in many donors.

Sequenced: PBMCs. This rearrangement joins TRBV15 to TRBJ1-1, with D perhaps TRBD1 (5 bases). The clonotype comes from a man aged 35-49 years in good health and CMV-seropositive. CDR3 in DNA: TGTGCCACCAGCAGAGATCTCCCAGGGCGGAACACTGAAGCTTTCTTT. This sequence encodes CATSRDLPGRNTEAFF.